The 5 T cell receptor beta chains listed next were all sequenced from one sample in a study of regulatory T cells in long-lasting Graves disease. Time point meaning: newly diagnosed GD, antithyroid drugs for less than 3 months. Preparation of the TCR library used RNA extracted from PBMCs. To make TCR beta libraries, researchers used iRepertoire HTBI primers and Arm-PCR of CDR3 regions. In TCRdb, the multiplex PCR reads were re-called with MiXCR into one record per CDR3 protein. The sample yields over 500,000 distinct CDR3 sequences, around 15% seen once. The same data also went into a second study, on T cells in Graves' hyperthyroidism and ophthalmopathy.

Sample: peripheral blood mononuclear cells (PBMCs), taken at new diagnosis, from a patient treated with antithyroid drugs. These receptors all come from a man younger than 35 with Graves disease.

This clonotype was observed many times. V and J are TRBV12-3 or TRBV12-4 and TRBJ1-5, with 9 bases fitting TRBD1. CDR3 size: 14 residues. J gave up 3 bases and V 6 bases, and 3 bases lay outside the gene matches. In nucleotides, the CDR3 is TGTGCCAGCAGCTGGACAGGGGCCAATCAGCCCCAGCATTTT. Protein sequence: CASSWTGANQPQHF.

The rearrangement joins TRBV28 to TRBJ2-6, with D perhaps TRBD1 (6 bases). The CDR3 has 15 amino acids. CDR1 and CDR2 from the germline V gene are MDHEN and SYDVKM. Trimming left V 6 bases short and J 3 bases short, with 12 bases between. CDR3 DNA: TGTGCCAGCAGCCTGAACAGGGTTGGGGCCAACGTCCTGACTTTC. It is translated as CASSLNRVGANVLTF. Full variable domain (remainder filled in from reference TRBV28 and TRBJ2-6): DVKVTQSSRYLVKRTGEKVFLECVQDMDHENMFWYRQDPGLGLRLIYFSYDVKMKEKGDIPEGYSVSREKKERFSLILESASTNQTSMYLCASSLNRVGANVLTFGAGSRLTVL.

This clonotype was seen at least ten times. This CDR3 reads CASSEALPYF. DNA for the CDR3: TGTGCCAGCAGTGAAGCGCTTCCGTACTTC. V is TRBV2 and J is TRBJ2-5; D remains unclear. In germline, CDR1 is SNHLY, CDR2 FYNNEI. Trimming left V 0 bases short and J 13 bases short, with 6 bases between. The CDR3 is 10 amino acids.

This clonotype was seen many times. This chain links TRBV5-1 with TRBJ2-3; possibly TRBD2 for D (7 bases). Germline assignment: CDR1 SGHRS and CDR2 YFSETQ. This CDR3 is built from 16 residues. V lost 0 bases, J lost 0 bases, and 11 bases lay in between. CDR3 in DNA: TGCGCCAGCAGCTTGGGGCGGGGGCCCAGCACAGATACGCAGTATTTT. The encoded protein is CASSLGRGPSTDTQYF.

The chain employs TRBV5-6 and TRBJ2-1, with D maybe TRBD2 (6 bases). The CDR3 extends over 15 amino acids. Looked up from germline, CDR1 is SGHDT and CDR2 is YYEEEE. Trimming removed 2 bases from V and 6 bases from J, with 15 bases in between. The CDR3 spells CASSFLREMINEQFF. Written as DNA, the CDR3 is TGTGCCAGCAGCTTTTTACGGGAGATGATCAATGAGCAGTTCTTC.